This T cell receptor beta chain came from a study of shared clonotypes between healthy human individuals. Overall study context: CD4 naive cells filled three plates per donor, CD4 memory three, CD8 naive two and CD8 memory one. Overall study findings and caveats: Rarefaction gave evidence that sorted-subset sequencing remained incomplete despite large depth. Shared clonotypes: approximately 5.3% naive CD4, around 3.5% naive CD8, around 2.4% memory CD4, more than 0.3% memory CD8.

In the naive CD8 group, cells lacked CD45RO and were positively selected for CCR7, so terminally differentiated effector memory CD45RA+ cells were left out. An even split of each subset's genomic DNA across several immunoSEQ plates was performed. The data were produced by immunoSEQ multiplex PCR, yet TCRdb's version contains in-frame clones alone and is incomplete. Of more than 2 million clones listed, 80% to 95% are singletons. As for this clone: Antigen specificity is unknown.

Germline CDR1 reads SGHAT; CDR2 reads FQNNGV. The CDR3 is 12 residues long. V lost 2 bases to trimming and J lost 8 bases, with 9 bases between them. What was sequenced was naive CD8+ T cells from PBMCs. V usage is TRBV11-2 and J usage is TRBJ1-1; D unclear. The sequence derives from a man between 18 and 35 years old in good health. Some clones in this sample may be carry-over from other donors' samples. In nucleotides, the CDR3 is TGTGCCAGCAGCTTATCCAGGAGCGAAGCTTTCTTT. Its translation is CASSLSRSEAFF.